The clone carrying this T cell receptor beta chain was detected only a few times. Its antigen is unidentified. The sample is drawn from a study of post-analysis software for immune sequencing data. Study-wide context: The disease courses covered relapsing-remitting, secondary progressive and progressive-relapsing multiple sclerosis.

The study's findings and limits: Several TRBV segments were more frequent in patients than controls; TRBV5-6, TRBV5-1 and TRBV20-1 belonged to this group. Significantly lower normalized Chao1 diversity was seen in multiple sclerosis patients than in controls. Strong same-batch co-clustering of samples appeared with F measure clustering.

Germline assignment: CDR1 SGHTA and CDR2 FQGNSA. The CDR3 runs to 16 residues. Unmatched junction bases numbered 14, after V lost 5 bases and J lost 8 bases. Carried by the TCR beta cDNA libraries were unique molecular identifiers. A few hundred thousand cDNA molecules came from 1 to 10 million T cells. MiXCR, applied by TCRdb to the PCR reads, yields one record per CDR3 protein. The sample yields approximately 690,000 distinct CDR3 sequences, approximately 60% seen once. This clonotype originated in a girl aged 2-10 years with multiple sclerosis. J is TRBJ2-1 and V is TRBV7-2; 8 nucleotides agree with TRBD2. The sequencing sample was made of blood. In nucleotides, the CDR3 is TGTGCCAGCAGCATACTGCCGGGACTAGAGGGCCATGAGCAGTTCTTC. Its translation: CASSILPGLEGHEQFF.